The rows below give T cell receptor beta chains drawn from one sample of a study of blood T cell repertoires in COVID-19. Data came from immunoSEQ multiplex PCR; TCRdb stores just in-frame clones and leaves some out. The sample contains about 280,000 clones, approximately 89% of which appear only once. What was sequenced was PBMCs or T cells enriched from blood (not recorded which). These receptors originate from a man in his forties or fifties who had been exposed to COVID-19. The CDR3 runs from the conserved cysteine through the conserved F or W. The D gene is left open where the match is weak. Rows give clone size only sometimes, using once, few, many, or a class for an expanded clone.

V	J	D	size	CDR3	DNA
TRBV25-1	TRBJ1-1	-	-	CASSGHPSNTEAFF	TGTGCCAGCTCGGGACACCCATCGAACACTGAAGCTTTCTTT
TRBV2	TRBJ2-7	-	once	CASNRQADYEQYF	TGTGCCAGCAACCGGCAGGCCGACTACGAGCAGTACTTC
TRBV10-2	TRBJ1-5	TRBD1	-	CASRGQTYQPQHF	TGCGCCAGCAGGGGACAGACATATCAGCCCCAGCATTTT
TRBV6-1	TRBJ1-2	-	-	CASSESGNYGYTF	TGTGCCAGCAGTGAATCAGGGAACTATGGCTACACCTTC
TRBV6-4	TRBJ2-3	-	-	CASSFAEEDTQYF	TGTGCCAGCAGTTTTGCAGAAGAAGATACGCAGTATTTT
TRBV11-2	TRBJ2-5	-	-	CASSFRDLETQYF	TGTGCCAGCAGCTTCAGGGACTTAGAGACCCAGTACTTC
TRBV29-1	TRBJ2-1	-	-	CSVITGTGWGTDNNEQFF	TGCAGCGTCATTACCGGGACTGGCTGGGGGACGGATAACAATGAGCAGTTCTTC
TRBV5-4	TRBJ1-6	-	-	CASSPRWQEEPNSPLHF	TGTGCCAGCAGCCCGAGGTGGCAGGAGGAACCTAATTCACCCCTCCACTTT
TRBV27	TRBJ2-7	TRBD1	-	CASSLDRGLYEQYF	TGTGCCAGCAGCCTGGACAGGGGGCTCTACGAGCAGTACTTC
TRBV7-9	TRBJ1-2	TRBD1	-	CASSLDRGLYGYTF	TGTGCCAGCAGCCTTGACAGGGGGCTCTATGGCTACACCTTC
TRBV2	TRBJ2-3	-	few	CASSEPGTSTDTQYF	TGTGCCAGCAGTGAACCCGGGACTAGCACAGATACGCAGTATTTT
TRBV28	TRBJ2-1	TRBD2	once	CASIRAGGGTNEQFF	TGTGCCAGCATTAGGGCGGGAGGAGGGACTAATGAGCAGTTCTTC
TRBV5-1	TRBJ2-7	TRBD2	-	CASSLTTGTSGSSYEQYF	TGCGCCAGCAGCCTAACGACAGGGACTAGCGGGAGCTCCTACGAGCAGTACTTC
TRBV30	TRBJ2-5	TRBD1	-	CAWSVQTGWETQYF	TGTGCCTGGAGTGTACAGACAGGGTGGGAGACCCAGTACTTC